The clone carrying this T cell receptor (beta chain) appeared many times. This sample was included in a study of early T cells in non-severe SARS-CoV-2 infection. MiXCR was run by TCRdb on the 5' RACE reads, yielding one entry per CDR3 protein. This sample has some 50,000 distinct CDR3 sequences; about 4% occur once, and the top ten carry approximately 5.9%. This TCR was recovered from an adult who was a healthcare worker with PCR-confirmed SARS-CoV-2 infection or an uninfected control (not recorded which). The sequencing sample was made of whole blood.

The CDR3 reads CASSLSGGSITYEQYF. The CDR3 DNA reads as TGTGCCAGCAGTTTATCAGGGGGGTCTATCACCTACGAGCAGTACTTC. The chain couples TRBV27 to TRBJ2-7; D is tentatively TRBD1 or TRBD2 (6 bases each). From germline, CDR1 is MNHEY and CDR2 SMNVEV (reference sequence). V lost 0 bases and J lost 2, with 14 bases in between. This CDR3 comprises 16 residues.